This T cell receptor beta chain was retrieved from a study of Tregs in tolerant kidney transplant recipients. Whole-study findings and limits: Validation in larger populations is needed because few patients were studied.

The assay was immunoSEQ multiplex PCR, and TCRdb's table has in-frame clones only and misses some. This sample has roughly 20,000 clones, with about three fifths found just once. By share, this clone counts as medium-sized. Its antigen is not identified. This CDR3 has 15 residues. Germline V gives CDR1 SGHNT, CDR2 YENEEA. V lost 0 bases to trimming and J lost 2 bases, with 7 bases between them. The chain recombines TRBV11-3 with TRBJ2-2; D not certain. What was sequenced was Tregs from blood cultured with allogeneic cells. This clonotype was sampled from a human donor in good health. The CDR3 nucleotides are TGTGCCAGCAGCTTAGATTCCACCAACACCGGGGAGCTGTTTTTT. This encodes CASSLDSTNTGELFF.